This TCR beta chain was captured in a study of neurological immune-mediated disorders. Whole-study results and caveats: The study found no CDR3 amino acid sequences shared by expanded clones across subjects, suggesting private repertoires in all groups.

Libraries from sorted cells each used about 1 million CD4+ or CD8+ T cells. This clonotype was recorded at least ten times. What it recognizes is unknown. CDR3 length: 16 amino acids. CDR1 and CDR2 (germline): SGHRS, YFSETQ. V was trimmed by 0 bases and J by 6 bases, leaving 13 bases between them. With 10-nucleotide random UMIs included, cDNA was synthesized by 5'RACE. Every sequencing run generated over 170 million TCR-beta sequences from 15-18 subjects. TCRdb re-called the 5' RACE reads through MiXCR, storing one row per CDR3 protein. This sample has roughly 30,000 distinct CDR3 sequences, with less than 25% found just once.

The sequencing sample was made of CD4+ T cells from blood. This chain links TRBV5-1 with TRBJ1-6; tentatively, D is TRBD1 (5 bases). This receptor was taken from a man aged 50-59 years with HTLV-1-associated myelopathy (HAM/TSP). The CDR3 sequence: CASSLGQDTTNSPLHF. CDR3 nucleotide sequence: TGCGCCAGCAGCTTGGGGCAGGACACCACTAATTCACCCCTCCACTTT.